The 27 T cell receptor beta chains below come from one sample, sequenced in a study of regulatory T cells in long-lasting Graves disease. The time point: persistent/refractory GD, antithyroid drugs over 5 years with positive TRAb. Isolated PBMC RNA provided the starting material for the TCR library. Arm-PCR of CDR3 regions and iRepertoire HTBI primers were the basis on which TCR beta libraries were built. TCRdb redid the calling of the multiplex PCR reads with MiXCR, one entry per CDR3 protein. The top ten hold 26% of the sample, which has fewer than 450,000 distinct CDR3 sequences, about a quarter seen once. The sequenced sample was peripheral blood mononuclear cells (PBMCs), obtained when the disease was refractory, from a patient treated with antithyroid drugs. The receptors come from a female donor with Graves disease.

This clonotype was detected ten times or more. J is TRBJ2-7 and V is TRBV2, with 8 positions matching TRBD2. Germline CDR1 SNHLY, CDR2 FYNNEI. The CDR3 runs to 13 residues. J gave up 4 bases and V 6 bases, and 5 bases lay outside the gene matches. This CDR3 reads CASRGAGEYEQYF. CDR3 coding DNA: TGTGCCAGCAGAGGAGCGGGAGAATACGAGCAGTACTTC.

The chain combines TRBV3-1 with TRBJ2-7, with D unclear. This CDR3 has 12 amino acids. The V and J ends lost 0 bases and 3 bases respectively, with 3 bases between them. CDR1 LGHDT and CDR2 YNNKEL come from the germline V gene (reference sequence). In DNA, the CDR3 is TGTGCCAGCAGCCAAGACTTCTACGAGCAGTACTTC. Translated: CASSQDFYEQYF.

The rearrangement joins TRBV19 to TRBJ1-2, with D tentatively TRBD1 (6 bases). Per germline, CDR1 LNHDA and CDR2 SQIVND (reference sequence). The CDR3 consists of 12 residues. V was pared by 6 bases and J by 7 bases, with 12 bases between. This CDR3 reads CASRLAGVGYTF. The CDR3 DNA is TGTGCCAGTAGATTGGCAGGGGTTGGCTACACCTTC.

The table lists this clonotype with a few counts. The V call is TRBV10-3, the J call TRBJ2-2, with 10 positions matching TRBD2. This CDR3 comprises 15 residues. Trimming cost V 6 bases and J 3 bases; bases outside gene matches: 4. CDR1 and CDR2 from the germline V gene are ENHRY and SYGVKD. CDR3 sequence reads: CAISRTSGDTGELFF. The DNA for the CDR3 is TGTGCCATCAGCCGAACTAGCGGGGACACCGGGGAGCTGTTTTTT.

The chain carries TRBV12-3 or TRBV12-4 and TRBJ1-2; a possible D gene is TRBD1 (5 bases). There are 14 residues in the CDR3. Trimming removed 6 bases at V and 7 bases at J, with 18 bases between. CDR3 DNA: TGTGCCAGCAGCCGGACAAGTCTAAGGACTGGCTACACCTTC. Translation gives CASSRTSLRTGYTF.

The rearrangement links TRBV12-3 or TRBV12-4 to TRBJ1-5; the D gene is possibly TRBD1 (5 bases). This CDR3 region has 14 residues. V gave up 5 bases and J gave up 3 bases, with 11 bases separating them. The CDR3 loop is CASSGAGFNQPQHF. The CDR3 region has the DNA TGTGCCAGCAGTGGGGCAGGTTTCAATCAGCCCCAGCATTTT.

Many counts were recorded for this clonotype. The chain carries TRBV2 and TRBJ1-1; D remains ambiguous. This CDR3 spans 13 amino acids. The germline V and J ends were trimmed by 2 bases and 4 bases, with 8 bases remaining between them. In germline, CDR1 is SNHLY, CDR2 FYNNEI. The CDR3 reads CASSETAGTEAFF. The CDR3 nucleotides are TGTGCCAGCAGTGAAACGGCCGGCACTGAAGCTTTCTTT. Based on the CDR3 plus reference TRBV2 and TRBJ1-1, the full variable domain is EPEVTQTPSHQVTQMGQEVILRCVPISNHLYFYWYRQILGQKVEFLVSFYNNEISEKSEIFDDQFSVERPDGSNFTLKIRSTKLEDSAMYFCASSETAGTEAFFGQGTRLTVV.

This clonotype was found many times. This chain joins TRBV28 and TRBJ1-2, with 9 positions matching TRBD1. The CDR3 is 15 residues long. Per the germline V gene, CDR1 is MDHEN and CDR2 is SYDVKM. Trimming removed 1 base from V and 4 bases from J; junction bases left unmatched: 4. The chain's CDR3 is CASSLSQGARYGYTF. In DNA form, the CDR3 reads TGTGCCAGCAGTTTATCACAGGGGGCGCGCTATGGCTACACCTTC.

This clonotype occurred once. CDR3 sequence (DNA): TGCAGCGCTAGGGAAGCGTCCGGGGCCAACGTCCTGACTTTC. It is translated as CSAREASGANVLTF. The chain combines TRBV29-1 with TRBJ2-6; D gene ambiguous. The CDR3 is made up of 14 amino acids. Germline V gene lookup returns CDR1 SQVTM and CDR2 ANQGSEA. Trimming cost V 7 bases and J 4 bases, with 14 bases left between them.

This clonotype was seen a few times. J is TRBJ1-4 and V is TRBV5-5; D not resolved. Trimming left V 3 bases short and J 0 bases short, with 12 bases between. CDR3 length: 16 amino acids. Germline-derived CDR1 and CDR2 are SGHKS and YYEKEE (reference sequence). The CDR3 DNA sequence: TGTGCCAGCAGCTCCGCCGGGTTTGCAACTAATGAAAAACTGTTTTTT. It is translated as CASSSAGFATNEKLFF.

This clonotype was observed a few times. The chain joins TRBV7-9 to TRBJ2-2; 8 bases fit TRBD1. This CDR3 region has 15 residues. The V segment lost 7 bases and the J segment 4 bases; nucleotides outside the gene matches: 8. The germline gives CDR1 SEHNR, CDR2 FQNEAQ (reference sequence). CDR3 nucleotides: TGTGCCAGCAATTCCTTCAGGGGGCCCACCGGGGAGCTGTTTTTT. It yields the protein CASNSFRGPTGELFF. The full variable domain, with the rest looked up from reference TRBV7-9 and TRBJ2-2, is DTGVSQNPRHKITKRGQNVTFRCDPISEHNRLYWYRQTLGQGPEFLTYFQNEAQLEKSRLLSDRFSAERPKGSFSTLEIQRTEQGDSAMYLCASNSFRGPTGELFFGEGSRLTVL.

This rearrangement joins TRBV12-3 or TRBV12-4 to TRBJ2-1; 8 bases agree with TRBD2. This CDR3 has 14 amino acids. The V segment lost 3 bases and the J segment 4 bases; nucleotides outside the gene matches: 2. CDR3 amino acids: CASSLTSEYNEQFF. The DNA for the CDR3 is TGTGCCAGCAGTTTGACTAGCGAGTACAATGAGCAGTTCTTC.

The V and J genes are TRBV12-3 or TRBV12-4 and TRBJ2-2, with 7 bases identical to TRBD1. J lost 2 bases, V lost 4 bases, and 4 bases had no gene match. CDR3 size: 15 residues. CDR3 sequence reads: CASSYRQGNTGELFF. CDR3 bases: TGTGCCAGCAGTTACCGACAGGGTAACACCGGGGAGCTGTTTTTT.

There are many counts of this clonotype. This chain joins TRBV10-3 and TRBJ2-5, with 10 bases aligning to TRBD1. V gave up 6 bases and J gave up 5 bases; unmatched junction bases: 6. The CDR3 is 14 residues long. The germline V gene encodes CDR1 ENHRY and CDR2 SYGVKD. CDR3 DNA sequence: TGTGCCATCAGCAAGACAGGGGGCCGGGAGACCCAGTACTTC. Encoded protein: CAISKTGGRETQYF.

There are a few counts of this clonotype. J is TRBJ2-7 and V is TRBV7-2; a possible D gene is TRBD2 (6 bases). This CDR3 comprises 15 residues. Per the germline V gene, CDR1 is SGHTA and CDR2 is FQGNSA. V shed 1 base and J shed 2 bases, with 12 bases lying between them. DNA for the CDR3: TGTGCCAGCAGCTTAGGGGCCGGGGGAGCCTACGAGCAGTACTTC. Its translation is CASSLGAGGAYEQYF. Based on the CDR3 plus reference TRBV7-2 and TRBJ2-7, the full variable domain is GAGVSQSPSNKVTEKGKDVELRCDPISGHTALYWYRQSLGQGLEFLIYFQGNSAPDKSGLPSDRFSAERTGGSVSTLTIQRTQQEDSAVYLCASSLGAGGAYEQYFGPGTRLTVT.

The gene calls are TRBV3-1 and TRBJ2-5; tentative D call: TRBD2 (5 bases). Per the germline V gene, CDR1 is LGHDT and CDR2 is YNNKEL (reference sequence). This CDR3 spans 17 amino acids. Deletions cut 3 bases from V and 7 bases from J, with 24 bases between. The CDR3 bases are TGTGCCAGCAGCCACGTGGTCGGTGGATCAACGGCGGGGACCCAGTACTTC. This gives the protein CASSHVVGGSTAGTQYF.

The V gene is TRBV6-1, the J gene TRBJ2-7; D is unclear. This CDR3 spans 13 amino acids. Per the germline V gene, CDR1 is MNHNS and CDR2 is SASEGT. V was pared by 8 bases and J by 4 bases, with 15 bases between. DNA of the CDR3: TGTGCCAGCGAATATGGACCGACTTACGAGCAGTACTTC. Translated, it gives CASEYGPTYEQYF.

A few counts support this clonotype. The chain carries TRBV6-1 and TRBJ1-5; a weak D match, TRBD1 (5 bases). The CDR3 extends over 14 amino acids. Germline CDR1 MNHNS, CDR2 SASEGT. V dropped 6 bases and J dropped 0 bases, with 9 bases sitting between them. This chain's CDR3 is CASRTADSNQPQHF. The DNA for the CDR3 is TGTGCCAGCAGGACAGCGGATAGCAATCAGCCCCAGCATTTT.

This clonotype was detected ten times or more. This sequence joins TRBV2 and TRBJ2-5; D gene ambiguous. This CDR3 spans 15 amino acids. V gave up 0 bases and J gave up 5 bases, with 13 bases separating them. CDR1 and CDR2 from the germline V gene are SNHLY and FYNNEI. The CDR3 DNA sequence: TGTGCCAGCAGTGAAGCGCTCGCGAGCCGGGAGACCCAGTACTTC. Its protein is CASSEALASRETQYF. Combining the CDR3 with reference TRBV2 and TRBJ2-5 gives the whole variable domain EPEVTQTPSHQVTQMGQEVILRCVPISNHLYFYWYRQILGQKVEFLVSFYNNEISEKSEIFDDQFSVERPDGSNFTLKIRSTKLEDSAMYFCASSEALASRETQYFGPGTRLLVL.

CDR3 loop: CASREQRSGANVLTF. The CDR3 DNA reads as TGTGCCAGCAGGGAACAGAGGTCCGGGGCCAACGTCCTGACTTTC. This chain connects TRBV7-9 to TRBJ2-6, with D hard to call. This CDR3 is built from 15 residues. Germline CDR1 and CDR2: SEHNR and FQNEAQ (reference sequence). V lost 6 bases, J lost 4 bases, and 13 bases lay in between.

This clonotype was counted at least ten times. The chain carries TRBV20-1 and TRBJ2-7, with 12 bases that match TRBD2. CDR1 and CDR2 from the germline V gene are DFQATT and SNEGSKA (reference sequence). The CDR3 sequence is 13 residues long. Unmatched junction bases numbered 5, after V lost 5 bases and J lost 6 bases. The CDR3 DNA reads TGCAGTGCTCGACTAGCGGGAGCTGCCGAGCAGTACTTC. Its translation: CSARLAGAAEQYF.

This clonotype was seen ten or more times. The rearrangement links TRBV28 to TRBJ2-6; 11 bases match TRBD1. V shed 4 bases and J 0 bases; nucleotides not matched to a gene: 8. The CDR3 sequence is 19 residues long. Germline V gene data show CDR1 as MDHEN and CDR2 as SYDVKM. In DNA form, the CDR3 reads TGTGCCAGCAGTTCCCTCGGGACAGGGGGGCGCTCTGGGGCCAACGTCCTGACTTTC. Amino acid sequence: CASSSLGTGGRSGANVLTF.

In regard to this clonotype: Germline is not matched at one junction end, which may reflect a read error. The chain couples TRBV3-1 to TRBJ1-5; D is uncertain. This CDR3 contains 15 residues. Germline CDR1 is LGHDT and CDR2 is YNNKEL (reference sequence). Here the CDR3 reads CASNQDRGRDQPQHF. The CDR3 DNA sequence: TGTGCCAGCAACCAAGATCGAGGAAGGGATCAGCCCCAGCATTTT.

J is TRBJ2-5 and V is TRBV24-1; TRBD1 is a possible D gene (6 bases). Germline CDR1 reads KGHDR; CDR2 reads SFDVKD. CDR3 size: 15 residues. V was pared by 4 bases and J by 0 bases, with 11 bases between. CDR3 nucleotide sequence: TGTGCCACCAGTGACACGGGACACCACCAAGAGACCCAGTACTTC. It specifies CATSDTGHHQETQYF.

The chain carries TRBV9 and TRBJ2-7; 9 bases map to TRBD2. V lost 4 bases to trimming and J lost 6 bases; unmatched junction nucleotides: 5. Looked up from germline, CDR1 is SGDLS and CDR2 is YYNGEE. CDR3 length equals 13 residues. CDR3 nucleotides: TGTGCCAGCAGCCTGCGGGAGGGCTCCGAGCAGTACTTC. This translates into CASSLREGSEQYF.

This clonotype was seen a handful of times. The genes are TRBV6-1 and TRBJ1-5; 9 nucleotides agree with TRBD1. V shed 5 bases, J shed 1 base, and the junction held 6 bases outside the gene matches. CDR3 length equals 16 residues. Germline lookup yields CDR1 MNHNS and CDR2 SASEGT. CDR3 bases: TGTGCCAGCAGTCGAACCGGGACAGGGAGCAATCAGCCCCAGCATTTT. Protein product: CASSRTGTGSNQPQHF.

The V and J genes are TRBV7-7 and TRBJ2-5; D uncertain. This CDR3 contains 13 residues. V lost 2 bases to trimming and J lost 5 bases, with 9 bases between them. The V gene's germline CDR1 is SSHAT and CDR2 FNYEAQ (reference sequence). This chain's CDR3 is CASSLNNAETQYF. The CDR3 DNA reads TGTGCCAGCAGCTTAAATAATGCGGAGACCCAGTACTTC. Using reference TRBV7-7 and TRBJ2-5 for the parts outside the CDR3, the full variable domain is GAGVSQSPRYKVTKRGQDVTLRCDPISSHATLYWYQQALGQGPEFLTYFNYEAQPDKSGLPSDRFSAERPEGSISTLTIQRTEQRDSAMYRCASSLNNAETQYFGPGTRLLVL.